This record covers a single T cell receptor (beta chain). What it binds is unknown. The use of a sample-barcoded 5' primer and a J-beta primer mix characterized a second PCR of roughly 7 to 11 cycles. Each cDNA molecule was tagged by a template-switch adaptor with 12 random nucleotides. TCRdb called the 5' RACE reads again in MiXCR, with one record for every CDR3 protein. The sample has about 640,000 distinct CDR3 sequences, about 28% seen once. This record comes from a study of blood T cells in healthy people across ages. Regarding the study as a whole: While age rose, TCR beta diversity per million T cells dropped in a roughly linear way. PBMCs went unsorted, and a conclusive naive versus antigen-experienced comparison was therefore prevented.

Each sample yielded at least 6 million isolated PBMCs. Trimming took 4 bases from V and 4 from J, leaving 11 bases between them. Germline loops: CDR1 SGDLS, CDR2 YYNGEE. The CDR3 loop spans 13 amino acids. This receptor was obtained from a woman aged 80 or over in good health. Sequenced sample: blood. The V gene is TRBV9, the J gene TRBJ2-5; D call uncertain. Here the CDR3 reads CASSPTPAETQYF. The CDR3 DNA reads TGTGCCAGCAGCCCTACTCCGGCAGAGACCCAGTACTTC. Filled out from reference TRBV9 and TRBJ2-5, the complete variable domain reads DSGVTQTPKHLITATGQRVTLRCSPRSGDLSVYWYQQSLDQGLQFLIQYYNGEERAKGNILERFSAQQFPDLHSELNLSSLELGDSALYFCASSPTPAETQYFGPGTRLLVL.